These T cell receptor beta chains were read from a single sample in a study of blood T cell repertoires in COVID-19. TCRdb's copy holds only in-frame clones and misses some; the assay was immunoSEQ multiplex PCR. The sample yields about 34,000 clones, over 90% seen once. The sample comprised peripheral blood. Every receptor here comes from a human donor in a cohort sampled during active COVID-19. Both conserved end residues are part of each CDR3. A D gene is named only where the DNA matches it firmly. Only part of the rows carry a size: once, few, many, or a class if the clone is expanded.

D gene	V gene	J gene	clone size	CDR3 length	CDR3 protein	CDR3 DNA
TRBD1	TRBV5-5	TRBJ1-2	-	16	CASSTSTGGAGYGYTF	TGTGCCAGCAGCACCTCGACAGGGGGCGCGGGCTATGGCTACACCTTC
-	TRBV5-1	TRBJ1-2	-	16	CASTLGDYDTSHRYTF	TGCGCCAGCACCCTAGGGGATTACGACACATCCCATCGCTACACCTTC
-	TRBV11-2	TRBJ2-7	-	15	CASSQTGTSSYEQYF	TGTGCCAGCAGCCAAACAGGCACAAGCTCCTACGAGCAGTACTTC
-	TRBV2	TRBJ1-2	-	14	CASRTGYTNYGYTF	TGTGCCAGCAGGACGGGTTACACTAACTATGGCTACACCTTC
-	TRBV5-1	TRBJ2-3	-	13	CASSLTSTDTQYF	TGCGCCAGCAGCTTGACTAGCACAGATACGCAGTATTTT
-	TRBV14	TRBJ1-2	-	16	CASSQDSRGGNYGYTF	TGTGCCAGCAGCCAAGATTCTCGGGGTGGTAACTATGGCTACACCTTC
TRBD1	TRBV5-1	TRBJ2-2	-	17	CASSLARTGWGTGELFF	TGCGCCAGCAGCTTGGCCCGGACAGGGTGGGGGACCGGGGAGCTGTTTTTT
TRBD1	TRBV3-1/TRBV3-2	TRBJ2-4	once	14	CASSLQGSKNIQYF	TGTGCCAGCAGCCTACAGGGGTCAAAAAACATTCAGTACTTC
-	TRBV27	TRBJ1-1	-	13	CASRWVQGTEAFF	TGTGCCAGCAGGTGGGTCCAGGGGACTGAAGCTTTCTTT
-	TRBV7-9	TRBJ1-4	-	15	CASSSDGRVNEKLFF	TGTGCCAGCAGCTCAGACGGGAGAGTTAATGAAAAACTGTTTTTT
-	TRBV5-5	TRBJ2-5	-	13	CASSQLGGETQYF	TGTGCCAGCAGCCAATTGGGGGGAGAGACCCAGTACTTC
-	TRBV11-3	TRBJ2-7	-	16	CASSLGVFEDGYEQYF	TGTGCCAGCAGCTTAGGGGTCTTCGAGGATGGCTACGAGCAGTACTTC
TRBD1	TRBV13	TRBJ1-6	-	16	CASSLRTGSYNSPLHF	TGTGCCAGCAGCTTACGGACAGGGTCCTATAATTCACCCCTCCACTTT
TRBD1	TRBV13	TRBJ1-2	-	18	CASSLSPPGQRTNYGYTF	TGTGCCAGCAGCCTCTCACCTCCGGGACAGAGAACTAACTATGGCTACACCTTC
TRBD1	TRBV5-6	TRBJ2-7	few	15	CASSFPGQGYYEQYF	TGTGCCAGCAGCTTCCCGGGACAGGGATACTACGAGCAGTACTTC
-	TRBV6-5	TRBJ1-2	-	14	CASSYGQAGFGYTF	TGTGCCAGCAGTTACGGGCAGGCCGGCTTTGGCTACACCTTC
-	TRBV6-1	TRBJ2-7	-	15	CASSEVGAASYEQYF	TGTGCCAGCAGTGAGGTTGGGGCGGCCTCCTACGAGCAGTACTTC
-	TRBV5-6	TRBJ1-4	-	15	CASSLANQGSEKLFF	TGTGCCAGCAGCTTGGCCAACCAGGGGTCTGAAAAACTGTTTTTT
-	TRBV11-2	TRBJ1-1	-	14	CASSLARGTTEAFF	TGTGCCAGCAGCTTAGCCAGGGGTACGACTGAAGCTTTCTTT
-	TRBV7-2	TRBJ2-2	-	15	CASSYHRGLTGELFF	TGTGCCAGCAGCTACCACAGGGGACTCACCGGGGAGCTGTTTTTT
TRBD1	TRBV30	TRBJ2-7	once	15	CAWIRQGEGSYEQYF	TGTGCCTGGATCAGACAGGGGGAGGGATCCTACGAGCAGTACTTC
-	TRBV7-9	TRBJ2-7	-	16	CASSSTSASRGHEQYF	TGTGCCAGCAGCTCGACTAGCGCCTCAAGGGGGCACGAGCAGTACTTC
-	TRBV27	TRBJ2-7	-	14	CASSLASASYEQYF	TGTGCCAGCAGTTTGGCTAGCGCCTCATACGAGCAGTACTTC
-	TRBV5-6	TRBJ2-1	-	15	CASSLLGSRYNEQFF	TGTGCCAGCAGCCTGCTAGGAAGCAGATACAATGAGCAGTTCTTC
-	TRBV12-3/TRBV12-4	TRBJ2-1	-	13	CASSPESGNEQFF	TGTGCCAGCAGTCCCGAATCGGGTAATGAGCAGTTCTTC
TRBD2	TRBV2	TRBJ2-5	-	16	CASTQWASGGAQTQYF	TGTGCCAGCACCCAATGGGCTAGCGGGGGGGCCCAGACCCAGTACTTC
-	TRBV6-1	TRBJ2-1	-	12	CASSEYYNEQFF	TGTGCCAGCAGTGAATACTACAATGAGCAGTTCTTC
-	TRBV5-1	TRBJ1-2	-	14	CASSRTTSSYGYTF	TGCGCCAGCAGCCGGACAACCTCCTCCTATGGCTACACCTTC
TRBD1	TRBV2	TRBJ1-3	-	13	CASIRTGRNTIYF	TGTGCCAGCATCCGGACAGGGAGAAACACCATATATTTT
-	TRBV3-1/TRBV3-2	TRBJ2-7	-	13	CASSQVGGREQYF	TGTGCCAGCAGCCAAGTCGGGGGGCGCGAGCAGTACTTC
TRBD1	TRBV10-3	TRBJ1-1	once	12	CAISSGGTEAFF	TGTGCCATCAGCTCAGGGGGTACTGAAGCTTTCTTT
TRBD2	TRBV30	TRBJ2-7	-	16	CAWSAGLASYPYEQYF	TGTGCCTGGAGTGCAGGACTAGCGTCCTATCCCTACGAGCAGTACTTC
-	TRBV27	TRBJ2-1	-	15	CASSLFRVPYNEQFF	TGTGCCAGCAGTCTATTCAGGGTCCCTTATAATGAGCAGTTCTTC
TRBD1	TRBV6-2/TRBV6-3	TRBJ2-7	once	14	CASSSRQGKYEQYF	TGTGCCAGCAGTTCCCGACAGGGCAAGTACGAGCAGTACTTC
-	TRBV7-9	TRBJ1-5	-	13	CASSSDINQPQHF	TGTGCCAGCAGCTCTGACATTAATCAGCCCCAGCATTTT
-	TRBV30	TRBJ2-2	once	11	CAWSRGGELFF	TGTGCCTGGAGTCGGGGGGGGGAGCTGTTTTTT
-	TRBV12-2	TRBJ1-4	-	17	CASRLKSPDRGSEKLFF	TGTGCAAGTCGCTTAAAGAGCCCGGACAGGGGGTCTGAAAAACTGTTTTTT
TRBD2	TRBV6-5	TRBJ2-5	-	14	CASILAGVRETQYF	TGTGCCAGCATACTAGCGGGAGTCCGGGAGACCCAGTACTTC
TRBD1	TRBV5-4	TRBJ2-3	-	18	CASSAYRTGAIFTDTQYF	TGTGCCAGCAGCGCCTACCGGACAGGGGCTATCTTCACAGATACGCAGTATTTT
TRBD1	TRBV19	TRBJ2-7	-	14	CASVPGTGGYEQYF	TGTGCCAGCGTTCCCGGGACAGGGGGATACGAGCAGTACTTC
TRBD1	TRBV7-6	TRBJ1-1	-	15	CASSLAQGAGTEAFF	TGTGCCAGCAGCTTAGCTCAGGGGGCAGGGACTGAAGCTTTCTTT
-	TRBV21-1	TRBJ1-5	-	14	CASSNGKSNQPQHF	TGTGCCAGCAGCAACGGGAAAAGCAATCAGCCCCAGCATTTT
-	TRBV30	TRBJ1-1	-	15	CAWSVLKLINTEAFF	TGTGCCTGGAGTGTGCTAAAACTGATCAACACTGAAGCTTTCTTT
-	TRBV18	TRBJ2-2	-	15	CASSTRISNTGELFF	TGTGCCAGCTCAACGCGGATTTCGAACACCGGGGAGCTGTTTTTT
TRBD1	TRBV7-9	TRBJ1-5	-	18	CASSLAFGTGTSNQPQHF	TGTGCCAGCAGCTTAGCGTTCGGGACAGGAACTAGCAATCAGCCCCAGCATTTT
-	TRBV5-1	TRBJ2-1	-	16	CASSLGVRGIYNEQFF	TGCGCCAGCAGCTTGGGTGTGCGGGGTATCTACAATGAGCAGTTCTTC
-	TRBV6-5	TRBJ1-1	-	13	CASRGTPNAEAFF	TGTGCCAGCAGGGGGACACCTAACGCTGAAGCTTTCTTT
-	TRBV18	TRBJ1-1	-	15	CASSPGRQLGTEAFF	TGTGCCAGCTCACCAGGGCGACAGTTAGGCACTGAAGCTTTCTTT
TRBD2	TRBV27	TRBJ2-7	-	14	CATQERGVNYEQYF	TGTGCCACCCAGGAGCGGGGGGTCAACTACGAGCAGTACTTC
-	TRBV5-4	TRBJ1-1	-	15	CASWSGDSGNTEAFF	TGTGCCAGCTGGTCAGGGGATTCGGGGAACACTGAAGCTTTCTTT
TRBD1	TRBV7-9	TRBJ1-2	-	17	CASSLVGQGRVNYGYTF	TGTGCCAGCAGCTTAGTTGGACAGGGGCGAGTTAACTATGGCTACACCTTC
-	TRBV7-9	TRBJ2-1	-	16	CASSRRLRDGLNEQFF	TGTGCCAGCAGCCGTAGGTTGAGGGATGGTTTGAATGAGCAGTTCTTC
-	TRBV6-1	TRBJ1-1	-	16	CASSGQVSQPNTEAFF	TGTGCCAGCAGTGGACAGGTTTCCCAACCGAACACTGAAGCTTTCTTT
TRBD1	TRBV5-1	TRBJ2-1	-	17	CASSLARRDRADNEQFF	TGCGCCAGCAGCTTGGCTCGTCGGGACAGGGCCGACAATGAGCAGTTCTTC
TRBD2	TRBV10-3	TRBJ2-7	once	13	CAINSGYSYEQYF	TGTGCCATCAATAGCGGGTACTCCTACGAGCAGTACTTC